This passage covers 29 T cell receptor beta chains from one sample sequenced in a study of T cell repertoires in cytomegalovirus infection (dated by TCRdb to the late 2010s). Data came from an Illumina HiSeq 1500. Clones were called with MiXCR by TCRdb after fastp trimmed the public reads at Q25, and only in-frame beta chains were retained. A single entry per CDR3 protein holds the most common genes and DNA from its merged rows. The sample data list a few hundred thousand distinct CDR3 sequences, and more than 8% of these were observed just once. The ten largest account for about 4.5% of the sample. The sample taken for sequencing was PBMCs. These receptor sequences come from a human donor in good health (CMV status not recorded). Some clones in this sample may be carry-over from other donors' samples.

The V gene is TRBV20-1, the J gene TRBJ2-5, with D perhaps matching TRBD1 or TRBD2 (5 bases each). The V and J ends lost 3 bases and 2 bases respectively, with 13 bases between them. Per germline, CDR1 DFQATT and CDR2 SNEGSKA (reference sequence). The CDR3 loop spans 14 amino acids. DNA for the CDR3: TGCAGTGCTAGTTTCTTGAGGGGACAAGAGACCCAGTACTTC. Amino acids: CSASFLRGQETQYF.

The sample holds many counts of this clonotype. The V gene is TRBV7-2, the J gene TRBJ2-3, with D uncertain. Trimming stripped 1 base from V and 1 base from J, with 9 bases between. This CDR3 is built from 15 residues. Per germline, CDR1 SGHTA and CDR2 FQGNSA. CDR3 residues: CASSLGSPRTDTQYF. The CDR3 nucleotides are TGTGCCAGCAGCTTAGGGTCGCCACGCACAGATACGCAGTATTTT.

The chain has TRBV11-2 and TRBJ2-1, with 10 bases identical to TRBD2. The V segment lost 5 bases and the J segment 4 bases; nucleotides outside the gene matches: 8. This CDR3 has 16 residues. The V gene's germline CDR1 is SGHAT and CDR2 FQNNGV. CDR3 region: CASSQGGLALYNEQFF. CDR3 bases: TGTGCCAGCAGCCAAGGGGGACTAGCGCTTTACAATGAGCAGTTCTTC.

This clonotype showed up many times. The chain combines TRBV7-2 with TRBJ1-1; TRBD1 matches 9 bases. V shed 1 base and J 1 base; nucleotides not matched to a gene: 7. This CDR3 spans 17 amino acids. CDR1 and CDR2 (germline): SGHTA, FQGNSA. The CDR3: CASSLVGTGRSNTEAFF. CDR3 in DNA: TGTGCCAGCAGCTTAGTGGGGACAGGGAGGTCGAACACTGAAGCTTTCTTT.

The chain couples TRBV5-4 to TRBJ2-5; tentatively, D is TRBD1 or TRBD2 (5 bases each). The CDR3 is 14 residues long. CDR1 SGHNT and CDR2 YYREEE come from the germline V gene (reference sequence). Trimming left V 2 bases short and J 2 bases short, with 10 bases between. The CDR3 DNA is TGTGCCAGCAGCTTTCGAGGGGCTCAAGAGACCCAGTACTTC. Translated: CASSFRGAQETQYF.

The chain links TRBV7-2 to TRBJ1-2; D is unresolved. Trimming removed 5 bases at V and 7 bases at J, with 17 bases between. The CDR3 is 14 residues long. Germline V CDR1 and CDR2: SGHTA, FQGNSA. CDR3 protein: CASSLTRASGGYTF. CDR3 nucleotides: TGTGCCAGCAGCCTAACCCGGGCCTCTGGTGGCTACACCTTC.

The rearrangement links TRBV29-1 to TRBJ1-2; D remains ambiguous. The ends were cut back, 6 bases at V and 8 bases at J, with 19 bases in the middle. The germline V gene encodes CDR1 SQVTM and CDR2 ANQGSEA. The CDR3 runs 13 residues. The CDR3 nucleotides read TGCAGCGTCGCCGTTCTCTCGGCCCAAGGCTACACCTTC. As protein: CSVAVLSAQGYTF.

This clonotype has more than one count but fewer than ten. The V gene is TRBV19, the J gene TRBJ1-4, with D maybe TRBD1 (5 bases). CDR1 is LNHDA and CDR2 is SQIVND in the germline V gene (reference sequence). The V end lost 6 bases, the J end lost 8 bases, and 10 bases lay between the germline ends. CDR3 size: 12 residues. This chain's CDR3 is CASSQGLEKLFF. The CDR3 DNA reads as TGTGCCAGTAGCCAGGGTCTGGAAAAACTGTTTTTT. Together with reference TRBV19 and TRBJ1-4, the CDR3 gives the full variable domain: DGGITQSPKYLFRKEGQNVTLSCEQNLNHDAMYWYRQDPGQGLRLIYYSQIVNDFQKGDIAEGYSVSREKKESFPLTVTSAQKNPTAFYLCASSQGLEKLFFGSGTQLSVL.

Ten or more counts support this clonotype. The V call is TRBV7-2, the J call TRBJ2-1; D might be TRBD1 or TRBD2, each matching 5 bases. The V end was cut by 0 bases, the J end by 8 bases, with 11 bases between. The CDR3 spans 14 residues. CDR1 is SGHTA, CDR2 FQGNSA, per germline. In DNA, the CDR3 is TGTGCCAGCAGCTTAGCGGGCCGGGGCTATGAGCAGTTCTTC. Protein: CASSLAGRGYEQFF.

This clonotype was detected a few times. The chain links TRBV7-2 to TRBJ2-7, with TRBD2 matching 11 bases. There are 15 residues in the CDR3. CDR1 and CDR2 from the germline V gene are SGHTA and FQGNSA. The V and J ends lost 3 bases and 5 bases, in that order; junction bases with no gene match: 6. In nucleotides, the CDR3 is TGTGCCAGCAGCTTGAATAGCGGGGGGGCAAACGAGCAGTACTTC. Translated, it gives CASSLNSGGANEQYF.

A few counts support this clonotype. This chain links TRBV19 with TRBJ1-2, with TRBD1 identical over 8 bases. CDR3 length: 14 amino acids. The V gene's germline CDR1 is LNHDA and CDR2 SQIVND (reference sequence). The V segment lost 10 bases and the J segment 3 bases; nucleotides outside the gene matches: 10. The CDR3 nucleotides read TGTGCCACCTACCCGACAGGGGCGCACTATGGCTACACCTTC. This codes for CATYPTGAHYGYTF.

The J gene is TRBJ2-1, the V gene TRBV6-2 or TRBV6-3; tentative D call: TRBD1 (5 bases). The CDR3 sequence is 14 residues long. Per the germline V gene, CDR1 is MNHEY and CDR2 is SVGEGT. With 2 bases removed from V and 6 bases from J, the gap between germline ends came to 11 bases. DNA of the CDR3: TGTGCCAGCAGTTACGGGCAGGGTAGCAATGAGCAGTTCTTC. Protein sequence: CASSYGQGSNEQFF.

This clonotype was observed many times. The V gene is TRBV11-2, the J gene TRBJ2-3, with a possible D match to TRBD2 (5 bases). Germline V CDR1 and CDR2: SGHAT, FQNNGV. The V gene lost 5 bases and the J gene lost 6 bases, with 15 bases spanning the gap. The CDR3 loop spans 14 amino acids. As DNA, the CDR3 is TGTGCCAGCAGCCCCAACCTGCGGGTCGATACGCAGTATTTT. Amino acids: CASSPNLRVDTQYF.

This clonotype was counted ten times or more. V is TRBV6-1 and J is TRBJ2-7, with TRBD2 identical over 9 bases. This CDR3 contains 14 residues. J was trimmed by 6 bases and V by 5 bases; bases with no gene match: 8. The V gene's germline CDR1 is MNHNS and CDR2 SASEGT. The CDR3 DNA is TGTGCCAGCAGTTCCTGGACTAGCGACCGCGAGCAGTACTTC. Translation: CASSSWTSDREQYF.

This clonotype was counted only a few times. The rearrangement links TRBV28 to TRBJ2-1; D might be TRBD2 (7 bases). The CDR3 length is 15 residues. From germline, CDR1 is MDHEN and CDR2 SYDVKM. V gave up 7 bases and J gave up 4 bases, with 17 bases separating them. DNA of the CDR3: TGTGCCAGCAAAGGGGGAGGGAAAGATTACAATGAGCAGTTCTTC. Translated: CASKGGGKDYNEQFF.

Many counts were recorded for this clonotype. The V gene is TRBV7-2, the J gene TRBJ2-7, with D perhaps assigned TRBD1 or TRBD2 (5 bases each). V shed 2 bases and J shed 2 bases, with 13 bases lying between them. Germline-derived CDR1 and CDR2 are SGHTA and FQGNSA. The CDR3 consists of 15 residues. The CDR3 spells CASSLFGAQTYEQYF. The DNA for the CDR3 is TGTGCCAGCAGCTTATTCGGGGCCCAAACCTACGAGCAGTACTTC.

As to this clonotype: A read error may be the cause here, since a much bigger clone is one base away. The chain uses TRBV28 and TRBJ2-2; 8 positions match TRBD2. The CDR3 is 19 residues long. The germline V gene encodes CDR1 MDHEN and CDR2 SYDVKM. The chain's CDR3 is CASMFRRAGGSLTTGKLFF. CDR3 nucleotide sequence: TGTGCCAGCATGTTTAGGAGGGCGGGAGGATCACTCACGACCGGGAAGCTGTTTTTT. Combining the CDR3 with reference TRBV28 and TRBJ2-2 gives the whole variable domain DVKVTQSSRYLVKRTGEKVFLECVQDMDHENMFWYRQDPGLGLRLIYFSYDVKMKEKGDIPEGYSVSREKKERFSLILESASTNQTSMYLCASMFRRAGGSLTTGKLFFGEGSRLTVL.

This clonotype was counted only a few times. Sequence at one end of the junction differs from germline and may be a read error. J is TRBJ2-3 and V is TRBV27; 7 bases align to TRBD2. Per germline, CDR1 MNHEY and CDR2 SMNVEV (reference sequence). The CDR3 spans 12 residues. CDR3 loop: CASSRTSGHPCF. CDR3 bases: TGTGCCAGCAGTCGGACTAGTGGTCATCCCTGTTTT.

This clonotype showed up many times. J is TRBJ2-3 and V is TRBV7-2, with 12 bases fitting TRBD2. Germline CDR1 is SGHTA and CDR2 is FQGNSA. This CDR3 has 16 amino acids. The trim removed 5 bases at V and 6 bases at J, leaving 9 bases unmatched. The CDR3 is CASSPSGGAGMDTQYF. As DNA, the CDR3 is TGTGCCAGCAGCCCTAGCGGGGGGGCGGGTATGGATACGCAGTATTTT.

This clonotype appeared a few times. The V and J genes are TRBV28 and TRBJ2-3, with 8 bases aligning to TRBD1. The CDR3 is 16 amino acids. The germline gives CDR1 MDHEN, CDR2 SYDVKM. With 6 bases clipped from V and 0 bases from J, the junction kept 8 bases outside the gene matches. The DNA for the CDR3 is TGTGCCAGCAGCCTAAGACAGGGGCGAAGCACAGATACGCAGTATTTT. It translates to CASSLRQGRSTDTQYF.

This clonotype was seen repeatedly, ten times or more. The chain uses TRBV7-2 and TRBJ2-7; D perhaps matches TRBD2 (6 bases). V lost 7 bases and J 2 bases, leaving 15 bases between the germline ends. In germline, CDR1 is SGHTA, CDR2 FQGNSA. The CDR3 has 14 amino acids. In nucleotides, the CDR3 is TGTGCCAGCAACCGGGACTTAACGACCTACGAGCAGTACTTC. This translates into CASNRDLTTYEQYF. Variable domain in full (rest from reference TRBV7-2 and TRBJ2-7): GAGVSQSPSNKVTEKGKDVELRCDPISGHTALYWYRQSLGQGLEFLIYFQGNSAPDKSGLPSDRFSAERTGGSVSTLTIQRTQQEDSAVYLCASNRDLTTYEQYFGPGTRLTVT.

This clonotype has a count of ten or more. The rearrangement uses TRBV6-2 or TRBV6-3 and TRBJ2-7; 9 nucleotides match TRBD2. This CDR3 contains 17 residues. Germline lookup yields CDR1 MNHEY and CDR2 SVGEGT. V shed 2 bases, J shed 2 bases, and the junction held 10 bases outside the gene matches. The CDR3 DNA is TGTGCCAGCAGTTACCCCGCGACTAGCGGACCAACCTACGAGCAGTACTTC. It is translated as CASSYPATSGPTYEQYF.

This clonotype has a count of ten or more. The chain has TRBV2 and TRBJ2-1; D is perhaps TRBD1 (5 bases). Between the trimmed V and J ends, which lost 6 bases and 4 bases, there was a span of 16 bases. Germline V lookup: CDR1 SNHLY, CDR2 FYNNEI. The CDR3 runs to 15 residues. The CDR3 sequence: CASRPPGQQYNEQFF. DNA of the CDR3: TGTGCCAGCAGACCCCCCGGACAACAATACAATGAGCAGTTCTTC.

This clonotype was detected many times. The chain joins TRBV7-2 to TRBJ1-5; D call uncertain. The CDR3 has 17 amino acids. V was pared by 0 bases and J by 1 base, with 13 bases between. The germline gives CDR1 SGHTA, CDR2 FQGNSA. This CDR3 reads CASSLAFGAPSNQPQHF. The CDR3 DNA is TGTGCCAGCAGCTTAGCGTTCGGAGCGCCAAGCAATCAGCCCCAGCATTTT.

In its sample, this clonotype was seen a few times. This chain links TRBV28 with TRBJ1-2; perhaps TRBD1 as D (6 bases). This CDR3 spans 15 amino acids. V was clipped by 4 bases and J by 4 bases, with 16 bases between them. Germline V gene data show CDR1 as MDHEN and CDR2 as SYDVKM. CDR3 in DNA: TGTGCCAGCAGTTCACCAACAGGGCTCGTCTATGGCTACACCTTC. This sequence encodes CASSSPTGLVYGYTF.

This clonotype appeared a few times. CDR3 DNA sequence: TGCAGTGCTAGTCAAGGGATTCCCTATAATTCACCCCTCCACTTT. Amino acids: CSASQGIPYNSPLHF. The chain links TRBV20-1 to TRBJ1-6; D is undetermined. This CDR3 region has 15 residues. V gave up 3 bases and J gave up 2 bases, with 11 bases separating them. Germline CDR1 and CDR2: DFQATT and SNEGSKA (reference sequence).

There are a few counts of this clonotype. The rearrangement links TRBV6-2 or TRBV6-3 to TRBJ2-7; TRBD1 matches at 7 bases. Germline V CDR1 and CDR2: MNHEY, SVGEGT. The CDR3 is 13 amino acids. The V and J ends lost 6 bases and 2 bases, in that order; junction bases with no gene match: 4. CDR3 in amino acids: CASRDGTAYEQYF. In nucleotides, the CDR3 is TGTGCCAGCAGAGACGGGACAGCCTACGAGCAGTACTTC.

The chain couples TRBV6-2 or TRBV6-3 to TRBJ1-2; TRBD1 matches 10 bases. This CDR3 is 15 amino acids long. Germline V lookup: CDR1 MNHEY, CDR2 SVGEGT. Trimming took 5 bases from V and 8 from J; bases not matched to a gene: 11. CDR3 protein: CASSPLVRTGGGYTF. The CDR3 DNA is TGTGCCAGCAGTCCCCTAGTTCGGACAGGGGGAGGCTACACCTTC.

This clonotype has ten or more counts. The gene calls are TRBV7-2 and TRBJ2-6; maybe TRBD1 (5 bases). The length of the CDR3 is 18 residues. Germline CDR1 is SGHTA and CDR2 is FQGNSA. Between the trimmed V and J ends, which lost 3 bases and 4 bases, there was a span of 19 bases. The DNA of the CDR3 is TGTGCCAGCAGCTTGTCTCCCCAGGGTAGGCGCGGGGCCAACGTCCTGACTTTC. It encodes CASSLSPQGRRGANVLTF.